The following is a T cell receptor beta chain sequence with its context. The source of the sample is a study of CD8 T cells in Susac syndrome. While CD8+ and CD4+ T cells were isolated negatively, TEMRA cells were enriched by FACS. The CDR3 loop spans 17 amino acids. With 4 bases removed from V and 7 bases from J, the gap between germline ends came to 20 bases. Germline assignment: CDR1 MDHEN and CDR2 SYDVKM. Random hexamers primed reverse transcription of 0.5 to 1 ug RNA. Amplification of TCR beta CDR3 used immunoSEQ multiplex PCR across 54 Vbeta and 13 Jbeta. TCRdb reprocessed the immunoSEQ multiplex PCR reads with MiXCR, giving one entry per CDR3 protein. The sample has approximately 190,000 distinct CDR3 sequences, approximately 93% seen once.

Sequencing input: CD4+ T cells from PBMCs. The rearrangement uses TRBV28 and TRBJ1-6; D remains ambiguous. This TCR was sampled from a human donor in good health. The CDR3 region has the DNA TGTGCCAGCAGTTCCAGAAGGACGGGCTCGGGGAATTCACCCCTCCACTTT. Amino acid sequence: CASSSRRTGSGNSPLHF.